Sequencing of this TCR beta chain was carried out in a study of shared clonotypes between healthy human individuals. It was into CD45RA+ naive and CD45RA-negative memory subsets that the CD4+ cells were split. This table comes from immunoSEQ multiplex PCR, and its TCRdb copy is limited to in-frame clones, with some not included. The sample lists some 2.3 million clones, roughly 93% occurring once. On this clone itself: A read error may account for a junction end that differs from germline.

The germline V gene has CDR1 MNHNS and CDR2 SASEGT. This CDR3 spans 16 amino acids. Sequencing was carried out using naive CD4+ T cells from PBMCs. This sample's subset: CD45RA+ positively selected. This chain uses TRBV6-1 with TRBJ2-1; 8 positions match TRBD2. This receptor was obtained from a man between 18 and 29 years old in good health. Some clones in this sample may be carry-over from other donors' samples. In DNA, the CDR3 is TGTGCCAGCAATGAACCCAGGGTTAGCGGGACATATGAGCAGTTCTTC. Protein product: CASNEPRVSGTYEQFF.